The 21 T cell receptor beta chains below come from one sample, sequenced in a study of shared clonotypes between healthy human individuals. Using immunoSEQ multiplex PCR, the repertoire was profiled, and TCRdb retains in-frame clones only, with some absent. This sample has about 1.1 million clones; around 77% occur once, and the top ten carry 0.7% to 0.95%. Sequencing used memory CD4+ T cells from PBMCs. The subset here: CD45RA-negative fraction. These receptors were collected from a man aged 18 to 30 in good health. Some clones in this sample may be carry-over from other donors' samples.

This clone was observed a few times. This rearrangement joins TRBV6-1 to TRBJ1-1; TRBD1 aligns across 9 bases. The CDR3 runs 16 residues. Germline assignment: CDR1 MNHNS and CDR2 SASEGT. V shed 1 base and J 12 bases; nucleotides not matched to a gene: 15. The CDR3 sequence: CASSEVWMTQGANTFF. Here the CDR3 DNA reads TGTGCCAGCAGTGAAGTCTGGATGACACAGGGGGCGAATACTTTCTTT.

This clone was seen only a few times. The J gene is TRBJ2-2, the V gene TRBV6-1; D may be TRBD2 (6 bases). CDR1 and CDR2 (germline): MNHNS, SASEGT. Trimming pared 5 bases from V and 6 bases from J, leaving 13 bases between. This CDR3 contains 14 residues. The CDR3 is CASSRTGESGELFF. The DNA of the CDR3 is TGTGCCAGCAGTCGAACGGGGGAATCCGGGGAGCTGTTTTTT.

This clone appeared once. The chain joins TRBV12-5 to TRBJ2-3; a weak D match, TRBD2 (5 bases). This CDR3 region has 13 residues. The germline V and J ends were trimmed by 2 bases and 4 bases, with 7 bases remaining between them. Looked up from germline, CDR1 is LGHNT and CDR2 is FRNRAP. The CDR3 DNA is TGTGCTAGTGGTTTGTTCGGGGCAGATACGCAGTATTTT. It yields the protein CASGLFGADTQYF.

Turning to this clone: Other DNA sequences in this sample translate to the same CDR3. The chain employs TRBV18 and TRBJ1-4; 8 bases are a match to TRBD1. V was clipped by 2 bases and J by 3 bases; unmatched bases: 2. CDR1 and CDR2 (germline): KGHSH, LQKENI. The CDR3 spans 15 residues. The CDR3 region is CASSPYRGANEKLFF. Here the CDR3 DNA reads TGTGCCAGCTCACCATACAGGGGGGCTAATGAAAAACTGTTTTTT.

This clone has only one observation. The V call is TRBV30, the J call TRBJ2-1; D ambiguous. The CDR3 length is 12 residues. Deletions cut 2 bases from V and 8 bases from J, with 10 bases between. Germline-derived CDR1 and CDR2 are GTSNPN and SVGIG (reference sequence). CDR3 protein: CAWSPPWDEQFF. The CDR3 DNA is TGTGCCTGGAGTCCCCCATGGGATGAGCAGTTCTTC.

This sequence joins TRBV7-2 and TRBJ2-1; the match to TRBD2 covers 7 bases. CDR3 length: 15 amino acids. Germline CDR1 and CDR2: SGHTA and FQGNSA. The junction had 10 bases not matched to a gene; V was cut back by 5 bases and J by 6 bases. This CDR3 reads CASSPPAGLGNEQFF. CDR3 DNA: TGTGCCAGCAGCCCCCCAGCGGGGCTTGGCAATGAGCAGTTCTTC.

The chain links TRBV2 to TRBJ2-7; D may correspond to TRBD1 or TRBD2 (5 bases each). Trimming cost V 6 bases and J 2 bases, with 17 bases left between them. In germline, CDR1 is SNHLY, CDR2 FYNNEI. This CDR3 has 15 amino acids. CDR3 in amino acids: CASSPGTAPTYEQYF. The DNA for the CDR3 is TGTGCCAGCAGCCCGGGGACGGCCCCTACCTACGAGCAGTACTTC.

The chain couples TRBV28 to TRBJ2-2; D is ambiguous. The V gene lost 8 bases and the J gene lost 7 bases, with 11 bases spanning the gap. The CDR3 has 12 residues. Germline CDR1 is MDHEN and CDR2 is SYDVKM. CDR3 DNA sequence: TGTGCCAGCCTCAACTCCATCGGGGAGCTGTTTTTT. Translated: CASLNSIGELFF.

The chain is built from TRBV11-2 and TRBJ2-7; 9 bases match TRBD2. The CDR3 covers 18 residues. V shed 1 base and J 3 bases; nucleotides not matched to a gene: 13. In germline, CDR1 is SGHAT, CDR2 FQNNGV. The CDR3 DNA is TGTGCCAGCAGCTTAGGCCAGGGCGGTTTTAGCGGGAGCTACGAGCAGTACTTC. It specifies CASSLGQGGFSGSYEQYF.

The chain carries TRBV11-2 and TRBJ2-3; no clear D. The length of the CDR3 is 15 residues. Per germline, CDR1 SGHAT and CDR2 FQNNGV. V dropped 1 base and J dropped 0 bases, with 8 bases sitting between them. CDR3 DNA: TGTGCCAGCAGCTTAGCTGGCTCCAGCACAGATACGCAGTATTTT. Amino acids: CASSLAGSSTDTQYF.

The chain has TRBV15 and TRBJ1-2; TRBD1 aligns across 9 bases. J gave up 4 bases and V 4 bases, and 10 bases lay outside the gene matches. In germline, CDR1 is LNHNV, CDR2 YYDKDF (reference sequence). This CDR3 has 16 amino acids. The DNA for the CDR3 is TGTGCCACCAGCATGTCCCGGGACAGGGACCTCTATGGCTACACCTTC. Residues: CATSMSRDRDLYGYTF.

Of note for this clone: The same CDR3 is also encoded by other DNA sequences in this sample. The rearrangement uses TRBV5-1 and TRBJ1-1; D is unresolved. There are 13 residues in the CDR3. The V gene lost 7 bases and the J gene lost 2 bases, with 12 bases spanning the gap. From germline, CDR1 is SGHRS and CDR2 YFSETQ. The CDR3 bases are TGCGCCAGCTCCCCGGATGGTAACACTGAAGCTTTCTTT. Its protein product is CASSPDGNTEAFF.

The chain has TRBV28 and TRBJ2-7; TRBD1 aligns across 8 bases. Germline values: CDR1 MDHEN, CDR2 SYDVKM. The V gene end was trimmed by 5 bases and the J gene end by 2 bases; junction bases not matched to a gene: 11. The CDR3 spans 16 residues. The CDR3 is CASSPTGTGIPYEQYF. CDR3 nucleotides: TGTGCCAGCAGTCCCACCGGGACAGGCATTCCCTACGAGCAGTACTTC.

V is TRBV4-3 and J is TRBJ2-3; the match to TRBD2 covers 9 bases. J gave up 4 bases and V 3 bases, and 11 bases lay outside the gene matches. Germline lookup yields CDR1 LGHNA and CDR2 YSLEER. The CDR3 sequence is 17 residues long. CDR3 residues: CASSQNIAGEIADTQYF. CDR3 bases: TGCGCCAGCAGCCAGAATATAGCGGGAGAAATCGCAGATACGCAGTATTTT.

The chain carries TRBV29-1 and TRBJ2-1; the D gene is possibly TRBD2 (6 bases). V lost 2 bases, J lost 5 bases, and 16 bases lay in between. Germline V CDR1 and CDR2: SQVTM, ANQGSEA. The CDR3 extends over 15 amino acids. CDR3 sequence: CSVEIPSARNNEQFF. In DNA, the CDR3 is TGCAGCGTTGAAATCCCTAGCGCAAGAAACAATGAGCAGTTCTTC.

Here the CDR3 reads CATSRDSANTGELFF. The CDR3 nucleotides are TGTGCCACCAGCAGAGATTCCGCGAACACCGGGGAGCTGTTTTTT. V usage is TRBV15 and J usage is TRBJ2-2; no firm D call. The CDR3 loop spans 15 amino acids. V was trimmed by 0 bases and J by 0 bases, leaving 5 bases between them. CDR1 and CDR2 (germline): LNHNV, YYDKDF (reference sequence).

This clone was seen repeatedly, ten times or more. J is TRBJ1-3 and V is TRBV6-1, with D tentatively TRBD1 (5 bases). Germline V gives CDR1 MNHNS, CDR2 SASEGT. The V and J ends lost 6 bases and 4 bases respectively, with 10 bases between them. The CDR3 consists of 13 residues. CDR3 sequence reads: CASRGLSGNTIYF. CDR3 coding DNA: TGTGCCAGCAGGGGGCTTTCGGGAAACACCATATATTTT.

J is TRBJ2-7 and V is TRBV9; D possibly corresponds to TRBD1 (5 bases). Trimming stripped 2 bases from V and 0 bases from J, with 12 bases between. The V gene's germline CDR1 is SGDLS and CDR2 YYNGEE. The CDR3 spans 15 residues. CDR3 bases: TGTGCCAGCAGCGTTAGGGGCGTTAGCTCCTACGAGCAGTACTTC. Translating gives CASSVRGVSSYEQYF.

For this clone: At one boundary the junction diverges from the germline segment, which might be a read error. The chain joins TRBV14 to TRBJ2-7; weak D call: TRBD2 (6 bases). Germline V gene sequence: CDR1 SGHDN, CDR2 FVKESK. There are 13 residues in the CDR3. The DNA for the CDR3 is TGTGCCAGCAGCCAAGGGCCTAGCGTACACCCCTTCTTC. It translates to CASSQGPSVHPFF.

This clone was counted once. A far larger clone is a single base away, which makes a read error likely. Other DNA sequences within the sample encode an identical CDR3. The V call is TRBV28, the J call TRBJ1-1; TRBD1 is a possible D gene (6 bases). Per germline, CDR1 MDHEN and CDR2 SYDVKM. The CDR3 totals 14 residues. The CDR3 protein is CASSEGGMGTEAFF. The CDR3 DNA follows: TGTGCCAGCAGTGAGGGGGGGATGGGCACTGAAGCTTTTTTT.

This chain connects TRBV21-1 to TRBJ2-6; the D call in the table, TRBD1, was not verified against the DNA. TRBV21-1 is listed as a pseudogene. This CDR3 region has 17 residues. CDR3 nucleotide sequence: TGTGCCAGCAGCCCACGGACAGGCCTGCCTGGGGCCAACGTCCTGACTTTC. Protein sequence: CASSPRTGLPGANVLTF.